This T cell receptor beta chain was profiled in a study of Ad26.COV2.S vaccination and SARS-CoV-2 variants. A single count supports this clone. Data came from immunoSEQ multiplex PCR; TCRdb stores just in-frame clones and leaves some out. The sample consists of over 350,000 clones, approximately 90% of them appearing once. Regarding treatment: some 19 received Ad26.COV2.S at low or high dose, single or two shots; several received placebo; per-sample allocation not given. All samples were drawn on day 63, counting from the first vaccine or placebo injection. The V gene's germline CDR1 is MRHNA and CDR2 SNTAGT. V was clipped by 6 bases and J by 4 bases; unmatched bases: 7. This CDR3 contains 14 residues.

This chain joins TRBV6-4 and TRBJ2-7; 9 positions agree with TRBD1. Here the sequenced sample was peripheral blood, taken in a trial of Ad26.COV2.S vaccine versus placebo. This TCR came from a person between 18 and 59 years old who received the Ad26.COV2.S COVID-19 vaccine or a placebo. CDR3 amino acids: CASSHSGQGYEQYF. For the CDR3, the DNA is TGTGCCAGCAGCCATTCGGGACAGGGATACGAGCAGTACTTC.